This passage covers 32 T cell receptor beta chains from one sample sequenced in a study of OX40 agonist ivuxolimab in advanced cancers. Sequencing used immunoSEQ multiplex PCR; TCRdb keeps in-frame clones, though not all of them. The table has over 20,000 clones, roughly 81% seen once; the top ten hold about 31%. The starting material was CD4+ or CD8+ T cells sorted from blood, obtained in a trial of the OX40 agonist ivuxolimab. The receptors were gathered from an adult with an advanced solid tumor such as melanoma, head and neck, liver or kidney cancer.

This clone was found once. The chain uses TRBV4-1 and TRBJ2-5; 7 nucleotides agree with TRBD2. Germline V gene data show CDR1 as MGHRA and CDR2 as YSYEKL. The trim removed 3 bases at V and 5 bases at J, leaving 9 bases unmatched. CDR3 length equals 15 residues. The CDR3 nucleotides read TGCGCCAGCAGCCACCCAGGACTAGTCGGGGAGACCCAGTACTTC. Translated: CASSHPGLVGETQYF.

CDR3 in DNA: TGTGCCAGTAGTACCTGGACAGGGTCCCCTGTTGAAGCTTTCTTT. The encoded protein is CASSTWTGSPVEAFF. The rearrangement uses TRBV19 and TRBJ1-1, with 8 bases that match TRBD1. Germline CDR1 is LNHDA and CDR2 is SQIVND (reference sequence). V gave up 4 bases and J gave up 7 bases; unmatched junction bases: 11. The CDR3 runs 15 residues.

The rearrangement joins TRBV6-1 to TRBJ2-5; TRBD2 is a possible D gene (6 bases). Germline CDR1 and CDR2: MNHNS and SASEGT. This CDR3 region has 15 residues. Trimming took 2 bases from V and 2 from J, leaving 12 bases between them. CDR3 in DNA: TGTGCCAGCAGTGAACTACTCCGGGAGCAAGAGACCCAGTACTTC. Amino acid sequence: CASSELLREQETQYF.

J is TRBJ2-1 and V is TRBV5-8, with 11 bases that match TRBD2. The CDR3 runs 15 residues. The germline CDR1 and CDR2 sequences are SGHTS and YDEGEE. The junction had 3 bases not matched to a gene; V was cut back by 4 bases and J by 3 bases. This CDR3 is CASSRGLADYNEQFF. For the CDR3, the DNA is TGTGCCAGCAGCCGGGGACTAGCGGACTACAATGAGCAGTTCTTC. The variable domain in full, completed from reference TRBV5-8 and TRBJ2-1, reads EAGVTQSPTHLIKTRGQQATLRCSPISGHTSVYWYQQALGLGLQFLLWYDEGEERNRGNFPPRFSGRQFPNYSSELNVNALELEDSALYLCASSRGLADYNEQFFGPGTRLTVL.

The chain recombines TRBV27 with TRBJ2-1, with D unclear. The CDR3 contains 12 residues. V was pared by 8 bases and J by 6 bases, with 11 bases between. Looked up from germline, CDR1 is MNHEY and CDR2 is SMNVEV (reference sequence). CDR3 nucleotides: TGTGCCAGCGCAACTATTATCAATGAGCAGTTCTTC. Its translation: CASATIINEQFF.

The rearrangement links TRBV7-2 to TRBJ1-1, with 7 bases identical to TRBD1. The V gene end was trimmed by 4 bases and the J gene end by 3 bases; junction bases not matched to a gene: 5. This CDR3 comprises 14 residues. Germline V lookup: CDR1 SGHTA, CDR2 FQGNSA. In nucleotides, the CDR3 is TGTGCCAGCAGCTCACAGGGGTTTGACACTGAAGCTTTCTTT. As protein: CASSSQGFDTEAFF.

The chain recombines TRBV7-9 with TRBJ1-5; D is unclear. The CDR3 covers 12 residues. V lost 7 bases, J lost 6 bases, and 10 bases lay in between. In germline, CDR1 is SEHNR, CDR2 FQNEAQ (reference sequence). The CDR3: CASTVGVQPQHF. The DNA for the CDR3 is TGTGCCAGCACCGTTGGTGTTCAGCCCCAGCATTTT.

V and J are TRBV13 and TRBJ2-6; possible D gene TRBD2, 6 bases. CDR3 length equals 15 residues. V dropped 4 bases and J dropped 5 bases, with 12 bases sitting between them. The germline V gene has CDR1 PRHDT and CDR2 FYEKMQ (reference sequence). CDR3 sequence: CASSSTGDRANVLTF. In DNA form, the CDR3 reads TGTGCCAGCAGCTCCACGGGGGACCGGGCCAACGTCCTGACTTTC.

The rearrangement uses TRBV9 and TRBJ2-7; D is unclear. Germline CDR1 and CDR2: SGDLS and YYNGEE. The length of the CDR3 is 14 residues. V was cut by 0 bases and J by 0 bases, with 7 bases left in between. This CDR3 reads CASSVDTSSYEQYF. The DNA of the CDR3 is TGTGCCAGCAGCGTAGACACGAGCTCCTACGAGCAGTACTTC.

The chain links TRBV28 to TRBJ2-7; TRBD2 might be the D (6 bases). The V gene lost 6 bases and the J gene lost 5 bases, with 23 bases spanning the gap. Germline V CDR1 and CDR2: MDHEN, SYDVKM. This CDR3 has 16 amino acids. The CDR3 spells CASSTPGEDSLDEQYF. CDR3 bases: TGTGCCAGCAGCACCCCGGGGGAGGATAGTCTCGACGAGCAGTACTTC.

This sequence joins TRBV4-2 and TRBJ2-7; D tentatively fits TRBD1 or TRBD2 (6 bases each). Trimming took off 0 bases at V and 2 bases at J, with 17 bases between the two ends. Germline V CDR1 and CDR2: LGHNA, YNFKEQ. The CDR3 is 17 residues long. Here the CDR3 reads CASSQEGGRGETYEQYF. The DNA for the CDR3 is TGTGCCAGCAGCCAAGAGGGGGGCAGGGGAGAGACCTACGAGCAGTACTTC.

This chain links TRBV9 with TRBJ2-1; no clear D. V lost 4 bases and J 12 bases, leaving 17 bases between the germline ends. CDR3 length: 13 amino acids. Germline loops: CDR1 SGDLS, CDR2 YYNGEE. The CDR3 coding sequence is TGTGCCAGCAGCCCGTTTGGGTCGTCGGGGCAGTTCTTC. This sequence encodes CASSPFGSSGQFF.

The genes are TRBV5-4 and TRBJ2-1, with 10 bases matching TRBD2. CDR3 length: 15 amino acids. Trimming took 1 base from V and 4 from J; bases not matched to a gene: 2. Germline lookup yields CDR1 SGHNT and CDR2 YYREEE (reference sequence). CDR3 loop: CASSLTAGGYNEQFF. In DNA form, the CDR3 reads TGTGCCAGCAGCTTGACAGCGGGAGGGTACAATGAGCAGTTCTTC.

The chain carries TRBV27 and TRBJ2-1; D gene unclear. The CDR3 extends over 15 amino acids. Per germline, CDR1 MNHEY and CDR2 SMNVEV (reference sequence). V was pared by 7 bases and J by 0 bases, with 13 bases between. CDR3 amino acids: CASMGPLYSYNEQFF. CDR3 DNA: TGTGCCAGCATGGGTCCACTCTACTCCTACAATGAGCAGTTCTTC.

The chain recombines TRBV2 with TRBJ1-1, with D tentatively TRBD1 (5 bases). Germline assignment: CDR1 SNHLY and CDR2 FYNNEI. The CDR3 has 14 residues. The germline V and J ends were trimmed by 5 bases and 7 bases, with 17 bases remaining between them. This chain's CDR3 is CASSPQGRGDEAFF. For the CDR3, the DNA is TGTGCCAGCAGTCCTCAGGGACGTGGGGATGAAGCTTTCTTT.

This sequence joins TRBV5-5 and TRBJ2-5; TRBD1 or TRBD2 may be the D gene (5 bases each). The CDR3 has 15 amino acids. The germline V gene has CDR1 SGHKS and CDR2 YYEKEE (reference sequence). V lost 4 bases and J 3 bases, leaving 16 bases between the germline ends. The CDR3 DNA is TGTGCCAGCAGCCTGAGGGACCTGGTAGAAGAGACCCAGTACTTC. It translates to CASSLRDLVEETQYF. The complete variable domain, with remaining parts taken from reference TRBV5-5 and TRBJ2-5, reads DAGVTQSPTHLIKTRGQQVTLRCSPISGHKSVSWYQQVLGQGPQFIFQYYEKEERGRGNFPDRFSARQFPNYSSELNVNALLLGDSALYLCASSLRDLVEETQYFGPGTRLLVL.

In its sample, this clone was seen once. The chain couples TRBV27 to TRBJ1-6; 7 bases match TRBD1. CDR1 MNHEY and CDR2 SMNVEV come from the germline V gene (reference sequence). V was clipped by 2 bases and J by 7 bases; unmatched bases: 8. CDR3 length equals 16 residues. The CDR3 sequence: CASSLGPRDRNSPLHF. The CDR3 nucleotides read TGTGCCAGCAGTTTAGGACCAAGGGACAGAAATTCACCCCTCCACTTT.

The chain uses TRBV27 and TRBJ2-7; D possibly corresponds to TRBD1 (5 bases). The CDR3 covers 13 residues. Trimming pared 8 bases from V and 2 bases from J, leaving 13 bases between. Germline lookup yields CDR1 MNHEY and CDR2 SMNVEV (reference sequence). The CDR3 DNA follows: TGTGCCAGCTGGGGCCGGGCAACCTACGAGCAGTACTTC. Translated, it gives CASWGRATYEQYF.

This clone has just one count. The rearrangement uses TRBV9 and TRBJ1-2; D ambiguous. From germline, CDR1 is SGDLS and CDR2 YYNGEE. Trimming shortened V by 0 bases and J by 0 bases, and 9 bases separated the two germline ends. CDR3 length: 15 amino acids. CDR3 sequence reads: CASSVAGSPNYGYTF. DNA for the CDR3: TGTGCCAGCAGCGTAGCGGGCAGCCCTAACTATGGCTACACCTTC.

The CDR3 loop reads CASSPSRDTGGYTF. The CDR3 DNA reads TGTGCCAGCAGTCCCTCGCGGGATACGGGAGGCTACACCTTC. V and J are TRBV6-4 and TRBJ1-2; D is unclear. The CDR3 has 14 residues. Trimming left V 5 bases short and J 8 bases short, with 18 bases between. The V gene's germline CDR1 is MRHNA and CDR2 SNTAGT.

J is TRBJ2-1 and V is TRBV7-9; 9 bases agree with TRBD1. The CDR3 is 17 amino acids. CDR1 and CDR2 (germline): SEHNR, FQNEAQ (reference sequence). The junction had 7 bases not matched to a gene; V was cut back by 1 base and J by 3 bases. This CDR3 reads CASSLVTGGAGYNEQFF. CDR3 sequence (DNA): TGTGCCAGCAGCTTAGTCACAGGGGGCGCAGGCTACAATGAGCAGTTCTTC. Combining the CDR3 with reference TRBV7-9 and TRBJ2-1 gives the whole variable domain DTGVSQNPRHKITKRGQNVTFRCDPISEHNRLYWYRQTLGQGPEFLTYFQNEAQLEKSRLLSDRFSAERPKGSFSTLEIQRTEQGDSAMYLCASSLVTGGAGYNEQFFGPGTRLTVL.

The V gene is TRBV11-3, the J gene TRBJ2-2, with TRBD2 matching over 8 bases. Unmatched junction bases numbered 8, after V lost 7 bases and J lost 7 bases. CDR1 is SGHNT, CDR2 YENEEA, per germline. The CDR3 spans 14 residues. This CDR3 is CASNPREAGGELFF. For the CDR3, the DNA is TGTGCCAGCAACCCGCGGGAGGCTGGCGGGGAGCTGTTTTTT.

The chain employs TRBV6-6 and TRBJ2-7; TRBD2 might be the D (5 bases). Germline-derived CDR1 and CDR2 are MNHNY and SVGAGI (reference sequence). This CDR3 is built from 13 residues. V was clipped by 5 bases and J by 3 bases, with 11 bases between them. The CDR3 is CASSVGEGYEQYF. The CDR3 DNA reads TGTGCCAGCAGTGTGGGAGAGGGCTACGAGCAGTACTTC.

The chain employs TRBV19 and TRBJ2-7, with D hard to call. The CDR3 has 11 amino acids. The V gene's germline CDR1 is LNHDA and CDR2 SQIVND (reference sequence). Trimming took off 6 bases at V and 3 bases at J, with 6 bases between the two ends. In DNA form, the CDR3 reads TGTGCCAGTAGGAATGGCTACGAGCAGTACTTC. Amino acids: CASRNGYEQYF.

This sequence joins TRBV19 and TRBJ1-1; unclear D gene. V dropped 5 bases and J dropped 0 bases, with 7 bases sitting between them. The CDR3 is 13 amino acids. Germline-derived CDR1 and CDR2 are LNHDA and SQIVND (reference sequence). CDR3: CASSYSLNTEAFF. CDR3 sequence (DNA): TGTGCCAGTAGTTACAGCTTGAACACTGAAGCTTTCTTT.

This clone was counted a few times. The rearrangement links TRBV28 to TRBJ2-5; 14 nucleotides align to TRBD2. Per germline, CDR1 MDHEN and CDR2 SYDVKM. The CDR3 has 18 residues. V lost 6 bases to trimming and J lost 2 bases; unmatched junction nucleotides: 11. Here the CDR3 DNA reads TGTGCCAGCAGCCTGACTAGCGGGAGGGCCATAAGACAAGAGACCCAGTACTTC. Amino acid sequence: CASSLTSGRAIRQETQYF. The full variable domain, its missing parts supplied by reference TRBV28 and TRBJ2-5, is DVKVTQSSRYLVKRTGEKVFLECVQDMDHENMFWYRQDPGLGLRLIYFSYDVKMKEKGDIPEGYSVSREKKERFSLILESASTNQTSMYLCASSLTSGRAIRQETQYFGPGTRLLVL.

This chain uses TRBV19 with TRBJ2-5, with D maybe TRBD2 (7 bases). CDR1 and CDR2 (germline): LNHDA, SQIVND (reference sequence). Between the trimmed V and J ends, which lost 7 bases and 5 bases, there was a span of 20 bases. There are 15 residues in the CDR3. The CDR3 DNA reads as TGTGCCAGTAACCATGGGGGGGCGCCGGAGGAGACCCAGTACTTC. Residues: CASNHGGAPEETQYF.

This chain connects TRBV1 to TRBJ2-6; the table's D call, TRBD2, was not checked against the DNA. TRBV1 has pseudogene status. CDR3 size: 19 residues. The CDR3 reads CTSSPTGAGPPSGANVLTF. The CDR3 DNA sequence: TGCACCAGCAGCCCCACCGGAGCGGGCCCCCCCTCTGGGGCCAACGTCCTGACTTTC.

In DNA form, the CDR3 reads TGTGCCAGCAGCAGATCGCCCAACGAGCAGTACTTC. Translated, it gives CASSRSPNEQYF. This chain links TRBV14 with TRBJ2-7, with D unresolved. Germline CDR1 reads SGHDN; CDR2 reads FVKESK. The CDR3 consists of 12 residues. V gave up 5 bases and J gave up 5 bases, with 10 bases separating them. Full variable domain (missing parts from reference TRBV14 and TRBJ2-7): EAGVTQFPSHSVIEKGQTVTLRCDPISGHDNLYWYRRVMGKEIKFLLHFVKESKQDESGMPNNRFLAERTGGTYSTLKVQPAELEDSGVYFCASSRSPNEQYFGPGTRLTVT.

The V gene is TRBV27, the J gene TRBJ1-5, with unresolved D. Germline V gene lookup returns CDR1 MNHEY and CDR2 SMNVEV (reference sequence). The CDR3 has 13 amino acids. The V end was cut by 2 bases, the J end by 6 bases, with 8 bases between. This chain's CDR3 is CASSLRLGQPQHF. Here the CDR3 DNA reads TGTGCCAGCAGTTTACGCCTCGGTCAGCCCCAGCATTTT.

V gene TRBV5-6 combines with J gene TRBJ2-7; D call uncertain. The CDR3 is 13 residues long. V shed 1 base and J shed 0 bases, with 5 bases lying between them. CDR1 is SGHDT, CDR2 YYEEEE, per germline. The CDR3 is CASSLSSSYEQYF. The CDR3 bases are TGTGCCAGCAGCTTGAGTAGCTCCTACGAGCAGTACTTC.

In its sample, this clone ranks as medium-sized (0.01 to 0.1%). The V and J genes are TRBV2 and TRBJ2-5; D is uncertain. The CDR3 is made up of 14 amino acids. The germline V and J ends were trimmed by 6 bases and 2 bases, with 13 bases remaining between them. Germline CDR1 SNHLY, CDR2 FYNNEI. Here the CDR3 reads CASSPRSEQETQYF. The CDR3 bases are TGTGCCAGCAGCCCCCGCAGCGAACAAGAGACCCAGTACTTC.